In this sample, the clone carrying this T cell receptor beta chain turned up many times. TCR alpha and beta CDR3 regions were amplified from RNA using iRepertoire nested multiplex PCR. TCRdb reprocessed the multiplex PCR reads with MiXCR, giving one entry per CDR3 protein. The profile shows 100,000 to 150,000 distinct CDR3 sequences, roughly 25% of them singletons. The data are from a study of glioma-infiltrating T cells. The trim removed 3 bases at V and 4 bases at J, leaving 5 bases unmatched. The CDR3 is 14 residues long. The germline gives CDR1 DFQATT, CDR2 SNEGSKA (reference sequence). This rearrangement joins TRBV20-1 to TRBJ2-1; 8 bases map to TRBD1. The sequencing sample was made of glioma tissue, nonneoplastic brain tissue, or PBMCs (not recorded which). The receptor comes from a human donor with low-grade glioma or glioblastoma, undergoing nonglioma brain surgery, or in good health (not recorded which). The CDR3 sequence is CSASKGQEYNEQFF. The CDR3 DNA sequence: TGCAGTGCTAGTAAGGGACAGGAGTACAATGAGCAGTTCTTC.